Listed below are T cell receptor beta chains from one sample, sequenced in a study of blood T cell repertoires in COVID-19. TCRdb's copy holds only in-frame clones and misses some; the assay was immunoSEQ multiplex PCR. The table has roughly 260,000 clones, 88% seen once; the top ten hold approximately 10%. Sequencing was performed on peripheral blood. Receptors were obtained from a woman aged 25 to 45 with COVID-19, enrolled during active disease. CDR3s include the opening cysteine and the closing phenylalanine or tryptophan. The D gene is left open where the match is weak. Clone size is shown for a subset of rows, as once, few, many or a class of expanded clone.

clone_size | j_call | d_call | v_call | cdr3_aa | cdr3_nt
NA | TRBJ2-1 | NA | TRBV18 | CASSPWATGNEQFF | TGTGCCAGCTCACCATGGGCGACAGGCAATGAGCAGTTCTTC
NA | TRBJ2-7 | TRBD1 | TRBV18 | CASSGTGDTYEQYF | TGTGCCAGCTCCGGGACAGGCGATACCTACGAGCAGTACTTC
NA | TRBJ1-5 | TRBD1 | TRBV12-3/TRBV12-4 | CASSPTGQQPQHF | TGTGCCAGCAGTCCGACAGGGCAACAGCCCCAGCATTTT
NA | TRBJ2-1 | NA | TRBV19 | CASEGQNILYNEQFF | TGTGCCAGCGAGGGTCAGAACATCCTTTACAATGAGCAGTTCTTC
NA | TRBJ1-6 | TRBD1 | TRBV10-1 | CASSTGTGSPLHF | TGCGCCAGCAGCACCGGGACAGGGTCCCCCCTCCACTTT
NA | TRBJ2-7 | TRBD2 | TRBV2 | CASRGSTSGRSYEQYF | TGTGCCAGCAGGGGTTCAACTAGCGGGAGGTCCTACGAGCAGTACTTC
NA | TRBJ2-7 | TRBD1 | TRBV7-6 | CASSLGTGFSYEQYF | TGTGCCAGCAGCTTAGGGACAGGGTTCTCCTACGAGCAGTACTTC
once | TRBJ2-1 | NA | TRBV2 | CASTRPGKGQFF | TGTGCCAGCACGCGGCCGGGGAAAGGGCAGTTCTTC
once | TRBJ2-1 | TRBD2 | TRBV30 | CAWSAGLAEPYNEQFF | TGTGCCTGGAGTGCGGGACTAGCGGAACCCTACAATGAGCAGTTCTTC
NA | TRBJ2-7 | TRBD2 | TRBV6-5 | CASKGAGSSYEQYF | TGTGCCAGCAAGGGAGCGGGGTCCTCCTACGAGCAGTACTTC
few | TRBJ2-2 | NA | TRBV5-1 | CASSSRASGELFF | TGCGCCAGCAGCTCGAGGGCCTCCGGGGAGCTGTTTTTT
NA | TRBJ2-7 | TRBD2 | TRBV29-1 | CSVPSASGRASEQYF | TGCAGCGTCCCATCGGCTAGCGGGAGGGCTTCAGAGCAGTACTTC
few | TRBJ1-1 | TRBD1 | TRBV7-9 | CASSPRGDSLTNTEAFF | TGTGCCAGCAGCCCCCGCGGGGACAGCTTAACAAACACTGAAGCTTTCTTT
NA | TRBJ2-7 | TRBD2 | TRBV7-9 | CASSDAIAGAAEQYF | TGTGCCAGCAGCGATGCCATAGCGGGAGCAGCCGAGCAGTACTTC
NA | TRBJ2-5 | TRBD2 | TRBV7-9 | CASSSPGGETQYF | TGTGCCAGCAGCTCCCCGGGAGGGGAGACCCAGTACTTC
NA | TRBJ2-7 | TRBD2 | TRBV29-1 | CSVALTSGRGEQYF | TGCAGCGTTGCTTTGACTAGCGGGAGGGGCGAGCAGTACTTC
NA | TRBJ1-1 | TRBD1 | TRBV6-4 | CASRAGTGGTEAFF | TGTGCCAGCAGGGCCGGGACAGGGGGCACTGAAGCTTTCTTT
NA | TRBJ2-7 | NA | TRBV28 | CASSRIRQPIYEQYF | TGTGCCAGCTCCAGGATCAGACAACCAATCTACGAGCAGTACTTC
NA | TRBJ2-7 | NA | TRBV4-1 | CASSPPGGYEQYF | TGCGCCAGCAGCCCCCCCGGGGGCTACGAGCAGTACTTC
NA | TRBJ1-2 | TRBD1 | TRBV5-1 | CASSLALGTGDGYTF | TGCGCCAGCAGCTTGGCCCTTGGGACAGGTGATGGCTACACCTTC
NA | TRBJ1-2 | TRBD1 | TRBV10-2 | CASSDGTVGYYGYTF | TGCGCCAGCAGTGATGGGACAGTGGGCTACTATGGCTACACCTTC
NA | TRBJ1-1 | TRBD1 | TRBV5-1 | CASSPQGAHPEAFF | TGCGCCAGCAGTCCCCAGGGGGCGCACCCTGAAGCTTTCTTT
NA | TRBJ1-2 | NA | TRBV10-3 | CAISEPVGQGSYGYTF | TGTGCCATCAGTGAGCCGGTGGGGCAGGGATCCTATGGCTACACCTTC
NA | TRBJ1-4 | NA | TRBV30 | CAWRRGGGKLFF | TGTGCCTGGCGACGTGGTGGAGGAAAACTGTTTTTT
NA | TRBJ1-4 | NA | TRBV18 | CASSPDSFATNEKLFF | TGTGCCAGCTCACCTGACTCGTTCGCAACTAATGAAAAACTGTTTTTT
NA | TRBJ2-1 | TRBD2 | TRBV7-3 | CASSLTGSGLAPGEQFF | TGTGCCAGCAGCTTAACGGGTTCCGGACTAGCACCCGGTGAGCAGTTCTTC